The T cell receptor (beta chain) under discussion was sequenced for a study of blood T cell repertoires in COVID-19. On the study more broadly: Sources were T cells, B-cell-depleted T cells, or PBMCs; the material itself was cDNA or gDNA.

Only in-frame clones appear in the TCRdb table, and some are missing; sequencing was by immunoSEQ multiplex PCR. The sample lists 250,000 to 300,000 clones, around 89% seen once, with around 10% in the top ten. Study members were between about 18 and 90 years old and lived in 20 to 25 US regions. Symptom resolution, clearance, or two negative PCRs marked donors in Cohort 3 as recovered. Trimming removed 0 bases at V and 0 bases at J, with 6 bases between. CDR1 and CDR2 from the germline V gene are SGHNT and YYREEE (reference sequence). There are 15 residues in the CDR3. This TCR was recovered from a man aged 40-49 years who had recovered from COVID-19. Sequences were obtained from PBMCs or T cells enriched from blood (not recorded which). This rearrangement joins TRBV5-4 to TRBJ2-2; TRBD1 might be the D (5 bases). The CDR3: CASSLAGTNTGELFF. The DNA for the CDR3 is TGTGCCAGCAGCTTGGCAGGGACGAACACCGGGGAGCTGTTTTTT. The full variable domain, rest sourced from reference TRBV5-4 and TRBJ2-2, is ETGVTQSPTHLIKTRGQQVTLRCSSQSGHNTVSWYQQALGQGPQFIFQYYREEENGRGNFPPRFSGLQFPNYSSELNVNALELDDSALYLCASSLAGTNTGELFFGEGSRLTVL.